The 21 T cell receptor beta chains reported below all come from one sample, sequenced in a study of blood T cell repertoires in COVID-19. TCRdb keeps only in-frame clones here, not all; method: immunoSEQ multiplex PCR. The table lists roughly 200,000 clones, 70% to 90% of them singletons. The sample taken for sequencing was PBMCs or T cells enriched from blood (not recorded which). The receptors stem from a woman aged 45 to 65 in a cohort exposed to, infected with or recovered from COVID-19 (not recorded which).

This sequence joins TRBV10-3 and TRBJ1-1; D might be TRBD1 (6 bases). Germline V gives CDR1 ENHRY, CDR2 SYGVKD. Between the trimmed V and J ends, which lost 8 bases and 2 bases, there was a span of 12 bases. There are 13 residues in the CDR3. CDR3 in amino acids: CAIAQGRNTEAFF. The CDR3, as DNA: TGTGCCATCGCACAGGGTAGAAACACTGAAGCTTTCTTT.

The genes are TRBV6-5 and TRBJ2-3; tentatively, D is TRBD1 (6 bases). Germline CDR1 and CDR2: MNHEY and SVGAGI. This CDR3 has 10 amino acids. With 11 bases removed from V and 14 bases from J, the gap between germline ends came to 17 bases. CDR3 DNA sequence: TGTGCCCTCGGTGGGGACAAAATGTATTTT. This codes for CALGGDKMYF.

Here the CDR3 reads CASSRLTGGNSPLHF. The CDR3 DNA is TGTGCCAGCAGCCGCCTGACAGGGGGTAATTCACCCCTCCACTTT. V usage is TRBV16 and J usage is TRBJ1-6; 9 nucleotides match TRBD1. Trimming took 4 bases from V and 6 from J; bases not matched to a gene: 4. This CDR3 has 15 residues. Germline V gene lookup returns CDR1 KGHSY and CDR2 FQNENV. The full variable domain, in which reference TRBV16 and TRBJ1-6 provide the parts outside the CDR3, is GEEVAQTPKHLVRGEGQKAKLYCAPIKGHSYVFWYQQVLKNEFKFLISFQNENVFDETGMPKERFSAKCLPNSPCSLEIQATKLEDSAVYFCASSRLTGGNSPLHFGNGTRLTVT.

V gene TRBV3-1 (or the pseudogene TRBV3-2) combines with J gene TRBJ1-1, with 7 bases matching TRBD1. This CDR3 has 14 amino acids. The junction had 8 bases not matched to a gene; V was cut back by 5 bases and J by 5 bases. Per the germline V gene, CDR1 is LGHDT and CDR2 is YNNKEL (reference sequence). CDR3: CASSSQGVGTEAFF. In nucleotides, the CDR3 is TGTGCCAGCAGCTCCCAGGGGGTCGGGACTGAAGCTTTCTTT.

V usage is TRBV11-2 and J usage is TRBJ1-6; TRBD1 is a possible D gene (5 bases). This CDR3 has 15 amino acids. The V end was cut by 2 bases, the J end by 10 bases, with 15 bases between. Germline V CDR1 and CDR2: SGHAT, FQNNGV. As DNA, the CDR3 is TGTGCCAGCAGCTTACCGGGACTGGGGCTATCACCCCTCCACTTT. Protein sequence: CASSLPGLGLSPLHF.

This chain joins TRBV7-2 and TRBJ1-2; 8 bases agree with TRBD1. With 5 bases clipped from V and 0 bases from J, the junction kept 8 bases outside the gene matches. From germline, CDR1 is SGHTA and CDR2 FQGNSA. The CDR3 has 16 amino acids. The chain's CDR3 is CASSIGQGISNYGYTF. In nucleotides, the CDR3 is TGTGCCAGCAGCATAGGACAGGGTATTTCTAACTATGGCTACACCTTC.

The gene calls are TRBV7-9 and TRBJ2-7; tentative D call: TRBD2 (5 bases). Germline lookup yields CDR1 SEHNR and CDR2 FQNEAQ (reference sequence). V was trimmed by 2 bases and J by 2 bases, leaving 10 bases between them. The CDR3 covers 14 residues. CDR3 bases: TGTGCCAGCAGCTTAACCGGGAATCCCTACGAGCAGTACTTC. This codes for CASSLTGNPYEQYF. Together with reference TRBV7-9 and TRBJ2-7, the CDR3 gives the full variable domain: DTGVSQNPRHKITKRGQNVTFRCDPISEHNRLYWYRQTLGQGPEFLTYFQNEAQLEKSRLLSDRFSAERPKGSFSTLEIQRTEQGDSAMYLCASSLTGNPYEQYFGPGTRLTVT.

The count of this clone is one. The chain links TRBV29-1 to TRBJ1-1; possibly TRBD1 for D (5 bases). Germline V gene lookup returns CDR1 SQVTM and CDR2 ANQGSEA. CDR3 length: 13 residues. V lost 5 bases, J lost 0 bases, and 10 bases lay in between. The CDR3 DNA is TGCAGCGTTTCAGGGTTAATGAACACTGAAGCTTTCTTT. This sequence encodes CSVSGLMNTEAFF.

CDR3 sequence (DNA): TGTGCCAGCAGCTTCGGGTGGGGCGGGGGAGATACGCAGTATTTT. It is translated as CASSFGWGGGDTQYF. This rearrangement joins TRBV5-6 to TRBJ2-3; TRBD2 agrees at 7 bases. The CDR3 is 15 amino acids. Losses at the gene ends were 2 bases for V and 5 bases for J; bases not matched to a gene: 8. The germline V gene has CDR1 SGHDT and CDR2 YYEEEE. Drawing the rest from reference TRBV5-6 and TRBJ2-3, the complete variable domain is DAGVTQSPTHLIKTRGQQVTLRCSPKSGHDTVSWYQQALGQGPQFIFQYYEEEERQRGNFPDRFSGHQFPNYSSELNVNALLLGDSALYLCASSFGWGGGDTQYFGPGTRLTVL.

The chain couples TRBV5-4 to TRBJ2-5, with TRBD2 identical over 13 bases. The CDR3 spans 15 residues. J lost 7 bases, V lost 4 bases, and 7 bases had no gene match. Germline lookup yields CDR1 SGHNT and CDR2 YYREEE (reference sequence). The CDR3 region is CASSQTSGGPGTQYF. Here the CDR3 DNA reads TGTGCCAGCAGCCAGACTAGCGGGGGGCCCGGGACCCAGTACTTC.

This clone was detected ten times or more. This rearrangement joins TRBV7-9 to TRBJ1-2, with TRBD1 matching 7 bases. The CDR3 length is 18 residues. Trimming took 4 bases from V and 2 from J; bases not matched to a gene: 16. Germline CDR1 and CDR2: SEHNR and FQNEAQ (reference sequence). CDR3 protein: CASSSSDRVGGKNYGYTF. DNA for the CDR3: TGTGCCAGCAGCTCCTCAGACAGGGTAGGAGGGAAGAACTATGGCTACACCTTC. The complete variable domain, with remaining parts taken from reference TRBV7-9 and TRBJ1-2, reads DTGVSQNPRHKITKRGQNVTFRCDPISEHNRLYWYRQTLGQGPEFLTYFQNEAQLEKSRLLSDRFSAERPKGSFSTLEIQRTEQGDSAMYLCASSSSDRVGGKNYGYTFGSGTRLTVV.

This clone has just one count. J is TRBJ1-1 and V is TRBV11-1, with 7 bases matching TRBD1. Germline V CDR1 and CDR2: SGHAT, FQDESV (reference sequence). CDR3 length: 12 residues. J gave up 6 bases and V 6 bases, and 4 bases lay outside the gene matches. The CDR3 sequence is CASRRTGSEAFF. For the CDR3, the DNA is TGTGCCAGCAGGAGGACAGGTTCTGAAGCTTTCTTT.

This clone was observed a handful of times. Other DNA sequences in the sample encode the same CDR3. The chain has TRBV9 and TRBJ2-1; D unclear. The CDR3 has 14 residues. The germline V gene encodes CDR1 SGDLS and CDR2 YYNGEE. Trimming stripped 0 bases from V and 0 bases from J, with 4 bases between. The CDR3 protein is CASSVASSYNEQFF. CDR3 in DNA: TGTGCCAGCAGCGTAGCTAGCTCCTACAATGAGCAGTTCTTC.

The V call is TRBV25-1, the J call TRBJ2-4; 7 nucleotides match TRBD1. CDR3 length: 15 amino acids. Germline CDR1 MGHDK, CDR2 SYGVNS. V lost 5 bases, J lost 3 bases, and 7 bases stayed unmatched. The CDR3 loop is CASSSYRGGKNIQYF. The CDR3 DNA follows: TGTGCCAGCAGTAGTTACAGGGGCGGCAAAAACATTCAGTACTTC.

V gene TRBV29-1 combines with J gene TRBJ1-1; no firm D call. The CDR3 is 14 residues long. V lost 4 bases, J lost 0 bases, and 12 bases lay in between. CDR1 is SQVTM and CDR2 is ANQGSEA in the germline V gene. In DNA form, the CDR3 reads TGCAGCGTTGTGCGGACTAACATGAACACTGAAGCTTTCTTT. As protein: CSVVRTNMNTEAFF.

This clone was detected once. This chain connects TRBV19 to TRBJ1-4; D is possibly TRBD1 (5 bases). The CDR3 is made up of 14 amino acids. The ends were cut back, 5 bases at V and 5 bases at J, with 12 bases in the middle. Germline values: CDR1 LNHDA, CDR2 SQIVND (reference sequence). This CDR3 reads CASSPLSGNEKLFF. The CDR3 DNA follows: TGTGCCAGTAGTCCTCTATCAGGGAATGAAAAACTGTTTTTT.

The rearrangement uses TRBV27 and TRBJ2-3, with no clear D. CDR1 MNHEY and CDR2 SMNVEV come from the germline V gene (reference sequence). Trimming pared 0 bases from V and 1 base from J, leaving 14 bases between. This CDR3 has 17 residues. CDR3 DNA sequence: TGTGCCAGCAGTTTATCCCCTCAGCGCCAACGCACAGATACGCAGTATTTT. It encodes CASSLSPQRQRTDTQYF.

The chain employs TRBV5-1 and TRBJ2-2; D not resolved. Deletions cut 3 bases from V and 3 bases from J, with 9 bases between. CDR3 length: 14 amino acids. The germline gives CDR1 SGHRS, CDR2 YFSETQ. CDR3 loop: CASSSAADTGELFF. The CDR3 DNA reads as TGCGCCAGCAGCTCGGCGGCGGACACCGGGGAGCTGTTTTTT. Full variable domain (outside the CDR3, taken from reference TRBV5-1 and TRBJ2-2): KAGVTQTPRYLIKTRGQQVTLSCSPISGHRSVSWYQQTPGQGLQFLFEYFSETQRNKGNFPGRFSGRQFSNSRSEMNVSTLELGDSALYLCASSSAADTGELFFGEGSRLTVL.

In nucleotides, the CDR3 is TGTGCCAGCGGGACTAGCGGTACCGGGGAGCTGTTTTTT. Residues: CASGTSGTGELFF. This rearrangement joins TRBV7-3 to TRBJ2-2; TRBD2 matches at 11 bases. This CDR3 has 13 amino acids. Losses at the gene ends were 8 bases for V and 5 bases for J; bases not matched to a gene: 1. From germline, CDR1 is SGHTA and CDR2 FQGTGA.

The chain's CDR3 is CAWSHPKPPKLLFF. CDR3 DNA sequence: TGTGCCTGGAGTCACCCAAAGCCCCCGAAATTACTGTTTTTT. The chain couples TRBV30 to TRBJ1-4; D is undetermined. CDR3 length: 14 amino acids. Looked up from germline, CDR1 is GTSNPN and CDR2 is SVGIG (reference sequence). Trimming removed 2 bases at V and 13 bases at J, with 20 bases between.

This rearrangement joins TRBV30 to TRBJ2-7; D ambiguous. The CDR3 extends over 13 amino acids. The germline gives CDR1 GTSNPN, CDR2 SVGIG (reference sequence). V was shortened by 5 bases and J by 1 base, with 12 bases between the two germline ends. CDR3 residues: CAWLPDWSYEQYF. The CDR3 bases are TGTGCCTGGCTTCCCGACTGGTCCTACGAGCAGTACTTC.